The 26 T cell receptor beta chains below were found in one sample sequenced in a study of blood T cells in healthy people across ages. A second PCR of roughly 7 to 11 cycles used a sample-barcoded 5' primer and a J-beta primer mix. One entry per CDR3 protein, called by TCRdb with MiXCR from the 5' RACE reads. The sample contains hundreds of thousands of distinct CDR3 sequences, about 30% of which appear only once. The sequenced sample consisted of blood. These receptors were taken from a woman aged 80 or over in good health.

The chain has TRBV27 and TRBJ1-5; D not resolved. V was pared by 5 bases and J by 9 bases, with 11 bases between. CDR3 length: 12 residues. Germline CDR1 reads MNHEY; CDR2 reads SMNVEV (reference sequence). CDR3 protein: CASSPARGPQHF. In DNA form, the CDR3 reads TGTGCCAGCAGTCCAGCCCGGGGGCCCCAGCATTTT.

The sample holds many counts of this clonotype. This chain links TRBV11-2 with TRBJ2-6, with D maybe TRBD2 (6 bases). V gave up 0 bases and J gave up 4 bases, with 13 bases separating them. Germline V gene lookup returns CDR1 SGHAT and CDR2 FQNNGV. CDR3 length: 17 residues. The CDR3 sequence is CASSLDLAGPGANVLTF. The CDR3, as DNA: TGTGCCAGCAGCTTAGATCTGGCGGGGCCAGGGGCCAACGTCCTGACTTTC.

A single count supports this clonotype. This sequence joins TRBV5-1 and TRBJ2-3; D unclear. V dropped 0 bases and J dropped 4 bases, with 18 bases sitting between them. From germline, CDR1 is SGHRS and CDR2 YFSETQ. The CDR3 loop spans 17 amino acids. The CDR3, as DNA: TGCGCCAGCAGCTTGGTGGGGTTGGTAGTATCCTCAGATACGCAGTATTTT. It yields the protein CASSLVGLVVSSDTQYF.

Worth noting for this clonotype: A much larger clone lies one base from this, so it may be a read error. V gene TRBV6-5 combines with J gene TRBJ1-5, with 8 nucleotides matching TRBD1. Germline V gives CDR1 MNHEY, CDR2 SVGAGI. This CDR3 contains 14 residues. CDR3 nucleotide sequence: TGTGCCAGCACCTCCGACAGGGGCAGTCAGTCCCAGCATTTT. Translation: CASTSDRGSQSQHF.

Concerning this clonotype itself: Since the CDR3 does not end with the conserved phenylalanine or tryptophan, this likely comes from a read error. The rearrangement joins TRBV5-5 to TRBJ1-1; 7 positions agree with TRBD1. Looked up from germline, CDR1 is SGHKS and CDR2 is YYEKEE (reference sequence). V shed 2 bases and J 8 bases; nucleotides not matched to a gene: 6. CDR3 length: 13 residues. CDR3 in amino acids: CASSLVRGAEAFL. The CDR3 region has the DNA TGTGCCAGCAGCTTAGTCAGGGGGGCAGAAGCTTTCTTG.

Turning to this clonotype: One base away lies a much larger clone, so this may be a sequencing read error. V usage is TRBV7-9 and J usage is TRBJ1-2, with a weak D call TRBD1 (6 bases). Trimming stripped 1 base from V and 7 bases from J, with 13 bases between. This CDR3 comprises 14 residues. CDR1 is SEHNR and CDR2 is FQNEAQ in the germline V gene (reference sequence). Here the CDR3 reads CASSLETGKLGYTF. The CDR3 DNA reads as TGTGCCAGCAGCTTAGAAACAGGGAAGCTTGGCTACACCTTC.

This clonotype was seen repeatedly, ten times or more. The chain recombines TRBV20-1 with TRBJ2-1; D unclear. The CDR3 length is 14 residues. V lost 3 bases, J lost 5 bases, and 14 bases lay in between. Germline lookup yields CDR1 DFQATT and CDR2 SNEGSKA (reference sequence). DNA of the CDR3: TGCAGTGCTAGTTTCGTGACGAACCACAATGAGCAGTTCTTC. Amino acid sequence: CSASFVTNHNEQFF.

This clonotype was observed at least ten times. Written as DNA, the CDR3 is TGTGCCAGCAGTCAAAATCGGGGGGGGCGGACTGAAGCTTTCTTT. Translation: CASSQNRGGRTEAFF. The chain is built from TRBV12-3 or TRBV12-4 and TRBJ1-1, with TRBD1 as a possible D gene (6 bases). Trimming shortened V by 5 bases and J by 5 bases, and 18 bases separated the two germline ends. The CDR3 is 15 amino acids.

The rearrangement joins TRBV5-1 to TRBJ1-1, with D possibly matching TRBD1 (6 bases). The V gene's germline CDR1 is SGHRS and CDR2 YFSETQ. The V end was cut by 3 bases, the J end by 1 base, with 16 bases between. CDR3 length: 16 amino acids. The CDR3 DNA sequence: TGCGCCAGCAGCTCCGGACAGAGCCTACGGAACACTGAAGCTTTCTTT. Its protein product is CASSSGQSLRNTEAFF.

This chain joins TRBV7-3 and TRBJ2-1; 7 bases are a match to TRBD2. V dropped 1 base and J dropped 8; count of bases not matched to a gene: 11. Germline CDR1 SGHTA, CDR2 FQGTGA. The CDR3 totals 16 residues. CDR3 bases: TGTGCCAGCAGCTTAAACCTGGGGGGGAGGGCCGATGAGCAGTTCTTC. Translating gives CASSLNLGGRADEQFF.

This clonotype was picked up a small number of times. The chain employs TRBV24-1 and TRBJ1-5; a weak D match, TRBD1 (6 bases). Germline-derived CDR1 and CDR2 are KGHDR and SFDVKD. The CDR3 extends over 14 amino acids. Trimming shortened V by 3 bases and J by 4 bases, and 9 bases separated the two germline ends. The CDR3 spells CATSDQGGNQPQHF. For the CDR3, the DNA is TGTGCCACCAGTGATCAAGGGGGGAATCAGCCCCAGCATTTT.

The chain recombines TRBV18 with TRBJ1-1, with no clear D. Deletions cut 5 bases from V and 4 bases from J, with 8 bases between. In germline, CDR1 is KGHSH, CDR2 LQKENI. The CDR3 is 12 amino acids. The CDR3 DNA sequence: TGTGCCAGCTCATCAGCGAGCACTGAAGCTTTCTTT. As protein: CASSSASTEAFF.

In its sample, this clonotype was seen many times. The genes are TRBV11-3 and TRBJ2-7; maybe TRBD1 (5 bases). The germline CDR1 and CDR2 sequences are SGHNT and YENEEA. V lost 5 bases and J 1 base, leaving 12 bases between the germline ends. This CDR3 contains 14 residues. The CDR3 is CASSPDPGSYEQYF. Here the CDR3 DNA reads TGTGCCAGCAGCCCAGACCCAGGGTCCTACGAGCAGTACTTC. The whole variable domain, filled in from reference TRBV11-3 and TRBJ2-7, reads EAGVVQSPRYKIIEKKQPVAFWCNPISGHNTLYWYLQNLGQGPELLIRYENEEAVDDSQLPKDRFSAERLKGVDSTLKIQPAELGDSAVYLCASSPDPGSYEQYFGPGTRLTVT.

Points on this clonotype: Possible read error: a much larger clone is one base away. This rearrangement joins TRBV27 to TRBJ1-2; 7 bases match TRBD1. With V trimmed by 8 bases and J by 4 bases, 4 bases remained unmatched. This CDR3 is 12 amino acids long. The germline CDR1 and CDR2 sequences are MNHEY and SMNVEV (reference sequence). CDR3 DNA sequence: TGTGCCAGCGGTGACAGGGTCTATGGCTACACCTTC. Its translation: CASGDRVYGYTF.

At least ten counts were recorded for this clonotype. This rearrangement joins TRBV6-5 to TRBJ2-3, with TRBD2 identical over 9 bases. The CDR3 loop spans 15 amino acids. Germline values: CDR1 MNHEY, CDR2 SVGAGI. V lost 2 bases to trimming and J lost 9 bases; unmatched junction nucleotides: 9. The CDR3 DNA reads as TGTGCCAGCAGTTACCTAGCGGGGTCCACTAAGACGCAGTATTTT. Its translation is CASSYLAGSTKTQYF.

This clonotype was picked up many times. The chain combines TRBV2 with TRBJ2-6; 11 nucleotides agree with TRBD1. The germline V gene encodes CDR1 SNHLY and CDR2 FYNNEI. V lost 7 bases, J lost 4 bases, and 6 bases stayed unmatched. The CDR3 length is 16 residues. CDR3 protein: CASIPDRGLGANVLTF. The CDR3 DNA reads TGTGCCAGCATCCCGGACAGGGGGCTCGGGGCCAACGTCCTGACTTTC.

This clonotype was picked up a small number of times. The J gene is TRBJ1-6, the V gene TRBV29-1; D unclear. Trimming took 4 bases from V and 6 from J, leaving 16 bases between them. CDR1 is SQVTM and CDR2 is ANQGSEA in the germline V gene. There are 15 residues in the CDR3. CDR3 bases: TGCAGCGTTGCAACGGGTAGTGGGAGTAATTCACCCCTCCACTTT. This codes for CSVATGSGSNSPLHF. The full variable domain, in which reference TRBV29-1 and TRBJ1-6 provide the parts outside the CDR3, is SAVISQKPSRDICQRGTSLTIQCQVDSQVTMMFWYRQQPGQSLTLIATANQGSEATYESGFVIDKFPISRPNLTFSTLTVSNMSPEDSSIYLCSVATGSGSNSPLHFGNGTRLTVT.

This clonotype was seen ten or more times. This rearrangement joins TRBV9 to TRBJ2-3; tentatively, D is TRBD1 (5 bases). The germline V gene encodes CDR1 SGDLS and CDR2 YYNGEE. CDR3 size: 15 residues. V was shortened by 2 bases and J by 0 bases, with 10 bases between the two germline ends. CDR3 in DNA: TGTGCCAGCAGCGTGGGGCACCGGAGCACAGATACGCAGTATTTT. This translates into CASSVGHRSTDTQYF.

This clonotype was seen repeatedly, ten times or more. The CDR3 region is CASSQEEGYEQYF. In DNA form, the CDR3 reads TGCGCCAGCAGCCAAGAGGAGGGATACGAGCAGTACTTC. The V and J genes are TRBV4-1 and TRBJ2-7; the D gene is possibly TRBD2 (6 bases). The germline CDR1 and CDR2 sequences are MGHRA and YSYEKL. Trimming left V 0 bases short and J 4 bases short, with 7 bases between. This CDR3 has 13 amino acids.

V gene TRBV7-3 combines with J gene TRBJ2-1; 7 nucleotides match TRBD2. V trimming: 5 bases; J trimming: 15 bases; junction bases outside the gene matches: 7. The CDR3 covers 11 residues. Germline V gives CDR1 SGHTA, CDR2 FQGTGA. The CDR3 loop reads CASSPSAGPFF. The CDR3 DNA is TGTGCCAGCAGCCCGTCAGCGGGGCCGTTCTTC.

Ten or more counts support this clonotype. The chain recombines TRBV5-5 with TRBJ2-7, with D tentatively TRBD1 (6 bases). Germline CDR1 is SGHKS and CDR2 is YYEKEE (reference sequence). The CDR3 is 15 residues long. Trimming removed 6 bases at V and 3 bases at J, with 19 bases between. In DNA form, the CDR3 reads TGTGCCAGCACCCGCGCCGGGACAAGGGGCTACGAGCAGTACTTC. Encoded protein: CASTRAGTRGYEQYF.

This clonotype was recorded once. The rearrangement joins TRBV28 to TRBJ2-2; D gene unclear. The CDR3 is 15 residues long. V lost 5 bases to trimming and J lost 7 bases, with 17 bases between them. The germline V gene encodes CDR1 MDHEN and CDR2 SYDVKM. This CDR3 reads CASSPPRLRGGELFF. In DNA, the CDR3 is TGTGCCAGCAGTCCCCCCCGGTTACGCGGCGGGGAGCTGTTTTTT.

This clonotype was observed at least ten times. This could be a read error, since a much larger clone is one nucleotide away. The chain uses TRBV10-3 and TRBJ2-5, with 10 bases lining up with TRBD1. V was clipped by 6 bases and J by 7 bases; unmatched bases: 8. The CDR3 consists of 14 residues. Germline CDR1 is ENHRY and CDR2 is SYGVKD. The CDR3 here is CAIRDGTGDGTQYF. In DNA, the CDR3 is TGTGCCATCAGGGACGGGACAGGGGATGGGACCCAGTACTTC.

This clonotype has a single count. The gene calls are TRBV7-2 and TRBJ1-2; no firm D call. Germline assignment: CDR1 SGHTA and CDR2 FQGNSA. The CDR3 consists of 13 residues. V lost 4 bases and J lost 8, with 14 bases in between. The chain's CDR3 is CASSSGPYEGYTF. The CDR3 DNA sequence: TGTGCCAGCAGCTCAGGACCCTATGAAGGCTACACCTTC.

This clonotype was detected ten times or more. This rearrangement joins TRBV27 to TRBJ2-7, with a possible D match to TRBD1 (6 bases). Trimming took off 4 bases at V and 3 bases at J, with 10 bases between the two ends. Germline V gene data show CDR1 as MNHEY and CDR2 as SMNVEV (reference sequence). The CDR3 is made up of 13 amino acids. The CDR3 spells CASSYRDNYEQYF. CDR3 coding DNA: TGTGCCAGCAGTTACCGGGACAACTACGAGCAGTACTTC.

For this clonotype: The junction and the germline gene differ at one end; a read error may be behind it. CDR3 protein: CAGRQGQYGYTF. In DNA, the CDR3 is TGTGCCGGCAGACAGGGGCAATATGGCTACACCTTC. The J gene is TRBJ1-2, the V gene TRBV28, with TRBD1 matching over 8 bases. Germline loops: CDR1 MDHEN, CDR2 SYDVKM. The CDR3 length is 12 residues.